A single sample gave rise to the 32 T cell receptor beta chains below, sequenced in a study of blood T cell repertoires in COVID-19. Assay: immunoSEQ multiplex PCR; the TCRdb copy retains only in-frame clones and omits some. This sample has approximately 190,000 clones, with 80% to 85% found just once. The material sequenced was PBMCs or T cells enriched from blood (not recorded which). Receptor source: a woman in her 30s who had been exposed to COVID-19.

CDR3 region: CASGPQGLDTEAFF. DNA of the CDR3: TGTGCTAGTGGACCACAGGGTCTCGACACTGAAGCTTTCTTT. The J gene is TRBJ1-1, the V gene TRBV12-5, with a possible D match to TRBD1 (6 bases). This CDR3 region has 14 residues. Trimming cost V 6 bases and J 3 bases, with 14 bases left between them. Germline V lookup: CDR1 LGHNT, CDR2 FRNRAP.

The chain combines TRBV2 with TRBJ1-4; the match to TRBD1 covers 10 bases. CDR1 SNHLY and CDR2 FYNNEI come from the germline V gene. V lost 4 bases and J lost 14; bases outside the gene matches: 13. This CDR3 comprises 15 residues. In DNA form, the CDR3 reads TGTGCCAGCAGTGCCCTCGGGACAGGGGAGTTTAGGCTGTTTTTT. Translation: CASSALGTGEFRLFF.

The chain carries TRBV5-1 and TRBJ2-3; 15 bases line up with TRBD2. This CDR3 spans 16 amino acids. The germline V gene has CDR1 SGHRS and CDR2 YFSETQ. V shed 4 bases and J 9 bases; nucleotides not matched to a gene: 9. The CDR3 bases are TGCGCCAGCAGCCCTGGGACTAGCGGGGGGTTTATGACGCAGTATTTT. Amino acid sequence: CASSPGTSGGFMTQYF.

The chain couples TRBV3-1 (or the pseudogene TRBV3-2) to TRBJ1-1; D gene ambiguous. Germline V lookup: CDR1 LGHDT, CDR2 YNNKEL (reference sequence). The CDR3 loop spans 11 amino acids. V lost 8 bases and J lost 0, with 4 bases in between. CDR3 sequence (DNA): TGTGCCAGCGCGGTGAACACTGAAGCTTTCTTT. This gives the protein CASAVNTEAFF.

The V call is TRBV12-3 or TRBV12-4, the J call TRBJ2-3, with 11 positions matching TRBD1. With V trimmed by 8 bases and J by 5 bases, 3 bases remained unmatched. The CDR3 spans 13 residues. CDR3 coding DNA: TGTGCCAGCGGGACAGGGGGAGGAGATACGCAGTATTTT. Translation gives CASGTGGGDTQYF.

This chain uses TRBV6-2 or TRBV6-3 with TRBJ2-3, with no clear D. Germline V gene lookup returns CDR1 MNHEY and CDR2 SVGEGT. V was cut by 2 bases and J by 2 bases, with 8 bases left in between. CDR3 length: 14 amino acids. This CDR3 is CASSYLGFTDTQYF. CDR3 DNA: TGTGCCAGCAGTTACCTCGGTTTCACAGATACGCAGTATTTT.

The CDR3: CASSLESGTEAFF. The CDR3 region has the DNA TGTGCCAGCAGTTTAGAGTCGGGGACTGAAGCTTTCTTT. V is TRBV12-3 or TRBV12-4 and J is TRBJ1-1; D not certain. The CDR3 is 13 residues long. The V end lost 1 base, the J end lost 5 bases, and 8 bases lay between the germline ends.

The chain uses TRBV4-1 and TRBJ1-1; TRBD1 matches at 9 bases. Trimming took 1 base from V and 1 from J; bases not matched to a gene: 10. Germline CDR1 and CDR2: MGHRA and YSYEKL. CDR3 length equals 18 residues. CDR3 residues: CASSQGVPLGQGNTEAFF. The CDR3 DNA reads TGCGCCAGCAGCCAAGGAGTCCCCTTGGGACAGGGGAACACTGAAGCTTTCTTT.

The V call is TRBV5-5, the J call TRBJ1-1; no clear D gene. V lost 2 bases, J lost 4 bases, and 15 bases lay in between. Per the germline V gene, CDR1 is SGHKS and CDR2 is YYEKEE (reference sequence). The CDR3 sequence is 15 residues long. CDR3: CASSFRELTGTEAFF. The DNA for the CDR3 is TGTGCCAGCAGCTTTCGGGAACTGACGGGCACTGAAGCTTTCTTT.

This clone was seen just once. The J gene is TRBJ1-1, the V gene TRBV2; D unresolved. The CDR3 runs 13 residues. V was trimmed by 3 bases and J by 4 bases, leaving 9 bases between them. Per the germline V gene, CDR1 is SNHLY and CDR2 is FYNNEI. The CDR3: CASSDEAGTEAFF. The CDR3 nucleotides read TGTGCCAGCAGTGACGAGGCGGGCACTGAAGCTTTCTTT. Full variable domain (outside the CDR3, taken from reference TRBV2 and TRBJ1-1): EPEVTQTPSHQVTQMGQEVILRCVPISNHLYFYWYRQILGQKVEFLVSFYNNEISEKSEIFDDQFSVERPDGSNFTLKIRSTKLEDSAMYFCASSDEAGTEAFFGQGTRLTVV.

V and J are TRBV12-3 or TRBV12-4 and TRBJ1-1, with 9 positions matching TRBD1. The CDR3 is 13 residues long. J was trimmed by 6 bases and V by 4 bases; bases with no gene match: 3. This chain's CDR3 is CASSSTGGAEAFF. The CDR3, as DNA: TGTGCCAGCAGTTCGACAGGGGGGGCTGAAGCTTTCTTT.

This chain connects TRBV10-1 to TRBJ2-2; 11 positions agree with TRBD1. CDR1 is WNHNN, CDR2 SYGVQD, per germline (reference sequence). This CDR3 region has 15 residues. V lost 5 bases, J lost 7 bases, and 6 bases stayed unmatched. Here the CDR3 reads CASSLGQGADGELFF. The CDR3 DNA is TGCGCCAGCAGTCTCGGACAGGGGGCTGACGGGGAGCTGTTTTTT.

The V and J genes are TRBV18 and TRBJ2-5, with no clear D. There are 12 residues in the CDR3. Germline CDR1 and CDR2: KGHSH and LQKENI. Trimming removed 6 bases at V and 3 bases at J, with 8 bases between. CDR3 loop: CASSPREETQYF. CDR3 sequence (DNA): TGTGCCAGCTCCCCAAGAGAAGAGACCCAGTACTTC.

This clone has only a few counts. The chain joins TRBV7-6 to TRBJ1-5; D is perhaps TRBD1 (5 bases). The CDR3 length is 15 residues. CDR1 is SGHVS, CDR2 FNYEAQ, per germline. The germline V and J ends were trimmed by 2 bases and 10 bases, with 18 bases remaining between them. CDR3 protein: CASSLRLGGGGPQHF. In DNA form, the CDR3 reads TGTGCCAGCAGCTTACGATTGGGCGGGGGAGGACCCCAGCATTTT.

V and J are TRBV30 and TRBJ1-2, with D uncertain. Germline CDR1 GTSNPN, CDR2 SVGIG (reference sequence). The germline V and J ends were trimmed by 3 bases and 8 bases, with 10 bases remaining between them. CDR3 length equals 11 residues. CDR3 DNA sequence: TGTGCCTGGAGCCGGGGAGAGGGCTACACCTTC. Protein sequence: CAWSRGEGYTF.

V is TRBV7-9 and J is TRBJ1-6; perhaps TRBD1 as D (5 bases). The CDR3 spans 14 residues. Germline V lookup: CDR1 SEHNR, CDR2 FQNEAQ (reference sequence). The germline V and J ends were trimmed by 1 base and 8 bases, with 9 bases remaining between them. CDR3 residues: CASSLVLRDSPLHF. Here the CDR3 DNA reads TGTGCCAGCAGCTTAGTTCTCAGGGATTCACCCCTCCACTTT.

The chain joins TRBV5-1 to TRBJ1-5; D call uncertain. Germline loops: CDR1 SGHRS, CDR2 YFSETQ. The CDR3 loop spans 15 amino acids. Trimming took off 3 bases at V and 9 bases at J, with 19 bases between the two ends. Here the CDR3 reads CASSSEGLDFGPQHF. CDR3 bases: TGCGCCAGCAGCTCAGAGGGATTGGACTTTGGGCCCCAGCATTTT.

The chain uses TRBV25-1 and TRBJ1-2; D is ambiguous. Germline V gene lookup returns CDR1 MGHDK and CDR2 SYGVNS. The length of the CDR3 is 16 residues. V lost 3 bases and J lost 2, with 16 bases in between. The CDR3 reads CASSDLRSEWNYGYTF. The CDR3 bases are TGTGCCAGCAGTGATCTCCGCTCCGAGTGGAACTATGGCTACACCTTC.

The chain carries TRBV14 and TRBJ2-1; D uncertain. The CDR3 is 14 amino acids. CDR1 and CDR2 from the germline V gene are SGHDN and FVKESK. Trimming took 3 bases from V and 8 from J, leaving 14 bases between them. The CDR3 nucleotides are TGTGCCAGCAGCCACTGGGTACAGAATTATGAGCAGTTCTTC. Protein product: CASSHWVQNYEQFF.

This clone was seen a few times. The rearrangement links TRBV18 to TRBJ1-2, with D perhaps matching TRBD1 (5 bases). Germline V gives CDR1 KGHSH, CDR2 LQKENI. This CDR3 is built from 13 residues. Trimming took 5 bases from V and 3 from J, leaving 10 bases between them. The CDR3 region has the DNA TGTGCCAGCTCATCCAGGGCCGACTATGGCTACACCTTC. This codes for CASSSRADYGYTF.

This clone is a singleton in its sample. This sequence joins TRBV7-9 and TRBJ1-1; D may be TRBD1 (5 bases). This CDR3 has 14 residues. The germline V gene encodes CDR1 SEHNR and CDR2 FQNEAQ (reference sequence). V dropped 1 base and J dropped 5 bases, with 11 bases sitting between them. The CDR3 protein is CASSLVGSGTEAFF. The CDR3 DNA follows: TGTGCCAGCAGCTTAGTCGGCTCAGGGACTGAAGCTTTCTTT.

This clone was recorded only once. This chain joins TRBV6-2 or TRBV6-3 and TRBJ1-6; D not resolved. The ends were cut back, 4 bases at V and 4 bases at J, with 11 bases in the middle. The germline gives CDR1 MNHEY, CDR2 SVGEGT. The CDR3 spans 15 residues. In DNA form, the CDR3 reads TGTGCCAGCAGTTCACAAGACGGGTATAATTCACCCCTCCACTTT. Translation: CASSSQDGYNSPLHF.

This clone was counted between two and nine times. J is TRBJ2-2 and V is TRBV5-1; D is unresolved. This CDR3 comprises 14 residues. V was clipped by 1 base and J by 1 base, with 5 bases between them. The V gene's germline CDR1 is SGHRS and CDR2 YFSETQ. The CDR3 sequence is CASSLPGNTGELFF. The CDR3, as DNA: TGCGCCAGCAGCTTGCCCGGGAACACCGGGGAGCTGTTTTTT.

The chain combines TRBV2 with TRBJ2-1, with 12 nucleotides matching TRBD2. V lost 2 bases to trimming and J lost 9 bases; unmatched junction nucleotides: 5. Germline V lookup: CDR1 SNHLY, CDR2 FYNNEI. This CDR3 spans 15 amino acids. As DNA, the CDR3 is TGTGCCAGCAGTGAACATGCTAGCGGGGGGGTTGAGCAGTTCTTC. Residues: CASSEHASGGVEQFF. The entire variable domain, with the rest obtained from reference TRBV2 and TRBJ2-1, is as follows: EPEVTQTPSHQVTQMGQEVILRCVPISNHLYFYWYRQILGQKVEFLVSFYNNEISEKSEIFDDQFSVERPDGSNFTLKIRSTKLEDSAMYFCASSEHASGGVEQFFGPGTRLTVL.

This clone was observed a single time. This chain links TRBV7-9 with TRBJ2-6; D perhaps matches TRBD1 (6 bases). V was trimmed by 5 bases and J by 0 bases, leaving 17 bases between them. Germline assignment: CDR1 SEHNR and CDR2 FQNEAQ (reference sequence). The CDR3 spans 18 residues. The CDR3 nucleotides are TGTGCCAGCAGCAACCCCGGGACACCATCCTCTGGGGCCAACGTCCTGACTTTC. As protein: CASSNPGTPSSGANVLTF.

V gene TRBV7-2 combines with J gene TRBJ2-3; TRBD2 matches 9 bases. The junction had 7 bases not matched to a gene; V was cut back by 4 bases and J by 2 bases. The CDR3 loop spans 16 amino acids. Germline CDR1 reads SGHTA; CDR2 reads FQGNSA. The DNA for the CDR3 is TGTGCCAGCAGCTCAGAGGGACTAGCCTCCACAGATACGCAGTATTTT. This sequence encodes CASSSEGLASTDTQYF.

This sequence joins TRBV27 and TRBJ2-1; D gene unclear. This CDR3 has 13 amino acids. Germline-derived CDR1 and CDR2 are MNHEY and SMNVEV (reference sequence). V was clipped by 4 bases and J by 6 bases, with 10 bases between them. The CDR3 sequence is CASSWFRSNEQFF. The CDR3 region has the DNA TGTGCCAGCAGTTGGTTCAGGTCCAATGAGCAGTTCTTC.

In this sample, this clone turned up once. The V gene is TRBV7-9, the J gene TRBJ2-7; possibly TRBD1 for D (8 bases). Germline V gives CDR1 SEHNR, CDR2 FQNEAQ (reference sequence). The CDR3 runs to 17 residues. Trimming stripped 0 bases from V and 3 bases from J, with 18 bases between. CDR3 bases: TGTGCCAGCAGCTTAGCGCTGGGAGGGACAGGACTCTACGAGCAGTACTTC. This sequence encodes CASSLALGGTGLYEQYF.

The chain is built from TRBV5-4 and TRBJ2-1; the match to TRBD2 covers 8 bases. Germline V gives CDR1 SGHNT, CDR2 YYREEE (reference sequence). With V trimmed by 5 bases and J by 4 bases, 8 bases remained unmatched. The CDR3 covers 15 residues. The CDR3 DNA follows: TGTGCCAGCAGAAGAAGCGGGGGACGTTACAATGAGCAGTTCTTC. Translating it yields CASRRSGGRYNEQFF.

This clone was observed once. The V gene is TRBV11-2, the J gene TRBJ1-4, with TRBD1 as a possible D gene (5 bases). This CDR3 region has 14 residues. Germline V gene lookup returns CDR1 SGHAT and CDR2 FQNNGV. V was shortened by 1 base and J by 10 bases, with 13 bases between the two germline ends. CDR3 bases: TGTGCCAGCAGCTTAGCAGGGAGGGAGGTAAAACTGTTTTTT. This sequence encodes CASSLAGREVKLFF.

The genes are TRBV7-2 and TRBJ1-2; 8 nucleotides agree with TRBD1. Losses at the gene ends were 1 base for V and 6 bases for J; bases not matched to a gene: 4. The CDR3 runs 14 residues. Germline V CDR1 and CDR2: SGHTA, FQGNSA. This CDR3 is CASSLEATGDGYTF. The CDR3 DNA reads as TGTGCCAGCAGCTTAGAAGCGACAGGGGATGGCTACACCTTC.

This clone was recorded once. DNA for the CDR3: TGTGCCAGCAGTGAAGACAGAGGGTATTCACCCCTCCACTTT. It encodes CASSEDRGYSPLHF. The chain has TRBV2 and TRBJ1-6; no clear D. Trimming pared 1 base from V and 8 bases from J, leaving 9 bases between. Germline V gene sequence: CDR1 SNHLY, CDR2 FYNNEI. The CDR3 loop spans 14 amino acids.